Reported below is one T cell receptor beta chain. Its antigen remains unidentified. Base qualities are not recorded, but no much larger clone differs from it by a single base. The trial excluded patients who had a history of autoimmune disease or were on systemic immunosuppression. Peripheral blood for TCR sequencing was collected from all dose cohorts at baseline, on cycle 4 day 1, and on cycle 7 day 1. Samples were obtained from an open-label, multicenter, first-in-human phase I dose-escalation trial of ivuxolimab. Adults with locally advanced or metastatic head and neck squamous cell, hepatocellular, melanoma or renal cell carcinoma were enrolled in the trial. Before TCR sequencing, CD4+ T cells and CD8+ T cells from peripheral blood were sorted into separate populations. From its cysteine to its phenylalanine, the CDR3 spans 14 amino acids. Only the CDR3 part of the read is kept: 42 bases, read in frame from the first base. The junction carries 17 bases between V and J, which are trimmed by 5 bases and 9 bases respectively. The germline V gene specifies MNHEY as CDR1 and SVGAGI as CDR2.

For sequencing of the TCRbeta CDR3 region, genomic DNA was extracted from the sorted cells. TCRbeta CDR3 regions were sequenced using the immunoSEQ Assay. Entries here come from immuneACCESS through TCRdb and include only in-frame sequences with V and J called. Some clones fail to appear in such tables; in the studies checked, an unresolved V gene covers under half of the shortfall, and the cause of the remainder is unknown. In this sample the table shows 45,000 to 65,000 clones, approximately 90% of which occur a single time. About 9.3% of the sample is in the top ten clones. This entry belongs to a study of OX40 agonist ivuxolimab in advanced cancers. Concerning the study at large: Ivuxolimab was an agonistic, fully human IgG2 monoclonal antibody directed against OX40 (CD134), a costimulatory receptor. Intravenous ivuxolimab was administered to patients every 2 weeks at six dose levels: 0.01, 0.1, 0.3, 1.5, 3 and 10 mg/kg. Among the roughly 50 dose-escalation patients, approximately 20 had hepatocellular carcinoma, approximately 15 melanoma, 9 renal cell carcinoma and 9 head and neck cancer. In the dose-escalation cohort, 75% to 85% of patients were male, and the mean age was 60 years with a range of about 23 to 79. Prior anti-PD-1, anti-PD-L1 or anti-CTLA-4 therapy was permitted, and 30% to 45% of dose-escalation patients had received checkpoint inhibitors. Partial responses occurred in three dose-escalation patients: two with cutaneous melanoma and one with hepatocellular carcinoma. The purpose of peripheral TCRbeta sequencing was to test whether ivuxolimab changed TCR sequence diversity and led to clonal T-cell expansion. The monotherapy dose-escalation portion (N ≈ 57 patients) of the phase I ivuxolimab trial is reported in the paper.

The investigation overall reported the following: In the 0.1-3.0 mg/kg groups, partial responders had among the lowest normalized peripheral clonal expansion, particularly in CD8+ T cells. Low levels of normalized T-cell clonal expansion were also seen in some patients who did not respond. At doses from 0.1 to 3.0 mg/kg, clonal expansion was seen in both CD4+ and CD8+ blood T cells between baseline and week 6. After ivuxolimab, CD8+ T cells had more expanded clones than CD4+ T cells on average. The antigen specificity of the clonally expanded peripheral T cells was not determined.

The rearranged segments are TRBV6-5 and TRBJ2-1; no D gene is confidently identified. This clonotype was sampled from an adult with an advanced solid tumor such as melanoma, head and neck, liver or kidney cancer. Specimen: CD4+ or CD8+ T cells sorted from blood, collected in a trial of the OX40 agonist ivuxolimab. The CDR3 in this case is CASSPSVGSTEQFF. The bases are TGTGCCAGCAGTCCCAGCGTAGGGTCGACTGAGCAGTTCTTC.